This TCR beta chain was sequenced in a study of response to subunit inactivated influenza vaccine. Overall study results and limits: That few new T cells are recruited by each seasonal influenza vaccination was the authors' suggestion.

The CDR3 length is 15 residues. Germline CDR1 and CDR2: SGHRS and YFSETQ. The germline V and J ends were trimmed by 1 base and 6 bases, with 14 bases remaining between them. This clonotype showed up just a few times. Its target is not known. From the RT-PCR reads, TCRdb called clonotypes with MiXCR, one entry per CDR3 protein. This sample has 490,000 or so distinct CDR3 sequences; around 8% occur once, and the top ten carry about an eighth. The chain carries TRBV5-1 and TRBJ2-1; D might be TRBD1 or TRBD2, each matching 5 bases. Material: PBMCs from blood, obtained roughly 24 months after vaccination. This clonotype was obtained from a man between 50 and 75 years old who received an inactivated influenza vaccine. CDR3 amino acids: CASSLFPGPRNEQFF. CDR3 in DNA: TGCGCCAGCAGCTTGTTTCCGGGACCCCGCAATGAGCAGTTCTTC.